This T cell receptor beta chain derives from a study of T cells in Graves' hyperthyroidism and ophthalmopathy. CDR3 length: 13 residues. The germline V gene encodes CDR1 SGHNT and CDR2 YENEEA. The V gene lost 7 bases and the J gene lost 6 bases, with 15 bases spanning the gap. Comments on this clonotype: The antigen is unknown.

Amplified regions were TCR beta CDR3 sequences from RNA transcripts. With the HTBI primer set, the TCR CDR3 went through a first round of RT-PCR. TCRdb reanalysed the multiplex PCR reads using MiXCR and keeps one entry per CDR3 protein. The repertoire has over 150,000 distinct CDR3 sequences, around 17% of them found once; the top ten carry roughly 55%. Newly diagnosed hyperthyroidism patients aged 18 to 65 years had disease lasting under 2 months. Notes on the study in general: Using 13 V-J features, a model discriminated ophthalmopathy from stable hyperthyroidism.

This TCR came from a woman aged 50 to 65 with Graves' hyperthyroidism. Sequencing used blood. J is TRBJ1-2 and V is TRBV11-3; possibly TRBD1 for D (5 bases). The CDR3 region is CASTPTAHDGYTF. The CDR3 DNA is TGTGCCAGCACTCCGACAGCGCACGATGGCTACACCTTC.